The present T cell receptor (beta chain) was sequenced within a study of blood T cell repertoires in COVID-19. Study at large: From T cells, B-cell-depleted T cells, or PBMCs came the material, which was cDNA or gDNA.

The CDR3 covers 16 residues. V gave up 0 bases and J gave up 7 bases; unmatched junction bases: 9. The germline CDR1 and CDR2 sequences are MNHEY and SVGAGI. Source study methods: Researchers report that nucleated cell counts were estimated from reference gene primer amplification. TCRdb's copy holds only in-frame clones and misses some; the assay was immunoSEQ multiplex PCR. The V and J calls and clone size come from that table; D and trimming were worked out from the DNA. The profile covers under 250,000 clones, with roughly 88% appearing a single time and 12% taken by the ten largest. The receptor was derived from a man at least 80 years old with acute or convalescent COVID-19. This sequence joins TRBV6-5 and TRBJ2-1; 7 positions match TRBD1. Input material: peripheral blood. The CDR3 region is CASSYSKTGSSNEQFF. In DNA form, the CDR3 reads TGTGCCAGCAGTTACTCGAAGACAGGGTCTAGTAATGAGCAGTTCTTC.